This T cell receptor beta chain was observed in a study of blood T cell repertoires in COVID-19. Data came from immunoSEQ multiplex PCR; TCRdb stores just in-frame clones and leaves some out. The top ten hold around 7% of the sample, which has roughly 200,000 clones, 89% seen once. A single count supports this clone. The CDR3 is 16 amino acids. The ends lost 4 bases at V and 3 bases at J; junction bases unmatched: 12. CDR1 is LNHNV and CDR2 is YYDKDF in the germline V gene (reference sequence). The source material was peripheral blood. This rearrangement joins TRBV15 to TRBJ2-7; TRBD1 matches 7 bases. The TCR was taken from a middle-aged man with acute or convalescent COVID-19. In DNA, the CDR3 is TGTGCCACCAGCACCCAAGTGGGGGACAGCTACTACGAGCAGTACTTC. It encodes CATSTQVGDSYYEQYF.